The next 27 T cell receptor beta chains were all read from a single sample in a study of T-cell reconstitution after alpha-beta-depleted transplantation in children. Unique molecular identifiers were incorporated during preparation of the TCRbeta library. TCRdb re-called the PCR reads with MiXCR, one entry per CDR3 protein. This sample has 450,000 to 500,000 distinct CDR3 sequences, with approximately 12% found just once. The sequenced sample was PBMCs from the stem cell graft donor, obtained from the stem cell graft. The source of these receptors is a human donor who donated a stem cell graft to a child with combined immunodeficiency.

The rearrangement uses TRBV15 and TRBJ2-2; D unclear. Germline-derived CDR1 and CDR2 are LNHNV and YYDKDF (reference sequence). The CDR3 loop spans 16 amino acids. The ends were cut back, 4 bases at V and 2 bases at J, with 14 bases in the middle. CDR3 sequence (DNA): TGTGCCACCAGCACACCTCTCGCGATAAACACCGGGGAGCTGTTTTTT. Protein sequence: CATSTPLAINTGELFF.

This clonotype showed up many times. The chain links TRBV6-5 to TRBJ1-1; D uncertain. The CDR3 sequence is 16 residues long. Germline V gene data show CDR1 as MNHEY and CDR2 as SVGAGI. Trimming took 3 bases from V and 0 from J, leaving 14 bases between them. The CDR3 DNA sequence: TGTGCCAGCAGTTATGACGATCAGAGGCTGAACACTGAAGCTTTCTTT. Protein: CASSYDDQRLNTEAFF.

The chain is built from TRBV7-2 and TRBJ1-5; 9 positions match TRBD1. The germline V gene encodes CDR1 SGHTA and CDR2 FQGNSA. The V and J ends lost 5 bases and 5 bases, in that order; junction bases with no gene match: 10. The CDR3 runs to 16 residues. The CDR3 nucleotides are TGTGCCAGCAGCCAAACTCCGGGACAGGGAGATCAGCCCCAGCATTTT. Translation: CASSQTPGQGDQPQHF.

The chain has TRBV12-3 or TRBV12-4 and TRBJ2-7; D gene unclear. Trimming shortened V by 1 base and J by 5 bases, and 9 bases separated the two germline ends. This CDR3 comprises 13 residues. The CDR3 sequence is CASSLGPSDEQYF. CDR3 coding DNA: TGTGCCAGCAGTTTAGGGCCCTCGGACGAGCAGTACTTC.

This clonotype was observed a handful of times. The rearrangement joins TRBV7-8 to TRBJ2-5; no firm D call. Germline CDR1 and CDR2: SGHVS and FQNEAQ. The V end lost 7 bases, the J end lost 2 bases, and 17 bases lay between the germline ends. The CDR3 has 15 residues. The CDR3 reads CASINPTSRQETQYF. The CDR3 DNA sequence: TGTGCCAGCATCAACCCGACCAGCAGGCAAGAGACCCAGTACTTC. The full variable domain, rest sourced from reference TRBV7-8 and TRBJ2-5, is GAGVSQSPRYKVAKRGQDVALRCDPISGHVSLFWYQQALGQGPEFLTYFQNEAQLDKSGLPSDRFFAERPEGSVSTLKIQRTQQEDSAVYLCASINPTSRQETQYFGPGTRLLVL.

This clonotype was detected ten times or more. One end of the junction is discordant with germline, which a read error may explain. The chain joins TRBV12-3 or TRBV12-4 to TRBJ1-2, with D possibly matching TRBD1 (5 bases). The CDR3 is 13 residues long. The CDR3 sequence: CASSATGGAGSFF. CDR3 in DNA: TGTGCCAGCAGTGCCACAGGTGGGGCAGGGTCCTTCTTC.

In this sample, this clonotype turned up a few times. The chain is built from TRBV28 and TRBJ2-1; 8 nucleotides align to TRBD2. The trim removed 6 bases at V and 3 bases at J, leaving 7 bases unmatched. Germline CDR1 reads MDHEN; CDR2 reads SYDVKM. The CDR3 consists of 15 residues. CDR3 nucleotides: TGTGCCAGCAGCGGGGGGGGGCTTCTCTACAATGAGCAGTTCTTC. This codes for CASSGGGLLYNEQFF.

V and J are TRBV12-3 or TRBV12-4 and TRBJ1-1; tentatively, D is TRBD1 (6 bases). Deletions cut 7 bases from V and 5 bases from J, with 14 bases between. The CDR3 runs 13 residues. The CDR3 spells CASTQSQGTEAFF. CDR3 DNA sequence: TGTGCCAGCACCCAGAGTCAGGGGACTGAAGCTTTCTTT.

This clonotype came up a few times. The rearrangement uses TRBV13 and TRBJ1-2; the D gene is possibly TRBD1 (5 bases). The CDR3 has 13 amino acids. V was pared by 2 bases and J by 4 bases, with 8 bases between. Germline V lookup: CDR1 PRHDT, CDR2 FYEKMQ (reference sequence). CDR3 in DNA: TGTGCCAGCAGCTTAATGGGGGGCTATGGCTACACCTTC. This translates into CASSLMGGYGYTF.

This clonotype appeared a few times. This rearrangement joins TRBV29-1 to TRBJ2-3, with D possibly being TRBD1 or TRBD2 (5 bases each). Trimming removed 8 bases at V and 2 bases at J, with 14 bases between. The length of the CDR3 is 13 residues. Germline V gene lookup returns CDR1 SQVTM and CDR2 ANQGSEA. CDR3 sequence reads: CSCRDGYTDTQYF. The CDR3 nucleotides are TGCAGCTGCCGGGACGGCTACACAGATACGCAGTATTTT.

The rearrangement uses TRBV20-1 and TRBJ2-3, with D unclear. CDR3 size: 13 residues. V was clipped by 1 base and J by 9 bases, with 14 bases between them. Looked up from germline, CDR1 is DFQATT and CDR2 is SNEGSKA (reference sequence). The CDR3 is CSARADSPETQYF. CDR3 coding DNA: TGCAGTGCTAGAGCCGACTCCCCCGAGACGCAGTATTTT.

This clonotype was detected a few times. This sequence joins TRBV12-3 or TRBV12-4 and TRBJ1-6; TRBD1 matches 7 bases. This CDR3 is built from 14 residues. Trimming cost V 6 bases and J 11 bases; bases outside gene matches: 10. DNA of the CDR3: TGTGCCAGCAGCACAACAGGGGCCGGGGCACCCCTCCACTTT. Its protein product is CASSTTGAGAPLHF.

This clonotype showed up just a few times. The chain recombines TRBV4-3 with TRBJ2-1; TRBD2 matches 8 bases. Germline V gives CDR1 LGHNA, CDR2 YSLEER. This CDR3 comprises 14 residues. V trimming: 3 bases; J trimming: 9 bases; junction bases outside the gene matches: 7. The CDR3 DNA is TGCGCCAGCAGCCAGATTGGGAGCGGGAGTGAGCAGTTCTTC. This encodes CASSQIGSGSEQFF.

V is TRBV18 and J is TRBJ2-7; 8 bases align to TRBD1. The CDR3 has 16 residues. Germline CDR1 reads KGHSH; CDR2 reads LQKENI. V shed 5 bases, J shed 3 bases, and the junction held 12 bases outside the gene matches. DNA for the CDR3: TGTGCCAGCTCATGGGGGAAGGACAGGGTCAGCTACGAGCAGTACTTC. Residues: CASSWGKDRVSYEQYF.

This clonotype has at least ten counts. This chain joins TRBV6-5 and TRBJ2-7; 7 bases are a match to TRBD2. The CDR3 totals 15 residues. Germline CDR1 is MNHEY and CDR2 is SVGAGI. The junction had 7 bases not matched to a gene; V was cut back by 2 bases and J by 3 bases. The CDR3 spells CASSYASGGVYEQYF. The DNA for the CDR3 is TGTGCCAGCAGTTACGCCTCGGGGGGAGTCTACGAGCAGTACTTC.

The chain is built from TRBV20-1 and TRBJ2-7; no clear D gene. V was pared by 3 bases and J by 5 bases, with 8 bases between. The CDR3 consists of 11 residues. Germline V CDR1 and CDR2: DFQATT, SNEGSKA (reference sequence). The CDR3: CSASNLNEQYF. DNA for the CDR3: TGCAGTGCTAGTAATCTAAACGAGCAGTACTTC.

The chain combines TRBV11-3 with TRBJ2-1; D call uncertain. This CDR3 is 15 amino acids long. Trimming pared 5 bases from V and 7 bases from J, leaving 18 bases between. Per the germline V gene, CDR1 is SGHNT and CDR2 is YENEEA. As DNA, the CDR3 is TGTGCCAGCAGCCCCCAGGCCCTAGTATCAAATGAGCAGTTCTTC. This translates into CASSPQALVSNEQFF.

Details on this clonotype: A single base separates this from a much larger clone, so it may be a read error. The CDR3 DNA is TGTGCCTGCAGTTATCCGGGAGGACCTGATCCCACAGATACGCAGTATTTT. As protein: CACSYPGGPDPTDTQYF. This rearrangement joins TRBV2 to TRBJ2-3, with TRBD2 identical over 7 bases. The germline V gene encodes CDR1 SNHLY and CDR2 FYNNEI. There are 17 residues in the CDR3.

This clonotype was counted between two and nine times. CDR3 sequence reads: CASGVGQSYEQYF. CDR3 coding DNA: TGTGCCAGCGGAGTGGGACAGTCCTACGAGCAGTACTTC. The chain uses TRBV11-2 and TRBJ2-7; 7 bases fit TRBD1. CDR3 length: 13 residues. Germline CDR1 and CDR2: SGHAT and FQNNGV. After removal of 8 bases from V and 1 base from J, the junction contained 5 bases not matched to a gene.

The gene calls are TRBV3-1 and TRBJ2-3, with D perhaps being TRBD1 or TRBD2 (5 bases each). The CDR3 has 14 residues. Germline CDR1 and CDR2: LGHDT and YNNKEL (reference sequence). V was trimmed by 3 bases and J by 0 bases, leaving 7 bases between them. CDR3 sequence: CASSQGVSTDTQYF. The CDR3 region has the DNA TGTGCCAGCAGCCAGGGGGTGAGCACAGATACGCAGTATTTT.

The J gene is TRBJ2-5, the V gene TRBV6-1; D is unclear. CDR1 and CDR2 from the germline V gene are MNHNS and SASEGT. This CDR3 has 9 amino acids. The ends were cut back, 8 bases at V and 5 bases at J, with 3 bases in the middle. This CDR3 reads CASWETQYF. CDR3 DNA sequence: TGTGCCAGCTGGGAGACCCAGTACTTC.

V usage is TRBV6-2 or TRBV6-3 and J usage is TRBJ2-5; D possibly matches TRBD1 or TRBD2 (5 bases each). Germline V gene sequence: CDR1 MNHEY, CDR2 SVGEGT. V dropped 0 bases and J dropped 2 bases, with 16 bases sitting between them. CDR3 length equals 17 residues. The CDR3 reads CASSYSIGRGPQETQYF. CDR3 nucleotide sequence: TGTGCCAGCAGTTACTCGATCGGTAGGGGACCTCAAGAGACCCAGTACTTC.

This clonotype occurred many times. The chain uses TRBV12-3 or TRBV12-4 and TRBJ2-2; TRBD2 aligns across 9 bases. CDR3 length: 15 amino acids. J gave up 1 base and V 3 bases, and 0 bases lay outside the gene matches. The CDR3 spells CASSLTSGNTGELFF. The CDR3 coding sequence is TGTGCCAGCAGTTTGACTAGCGGGAACACCGGGGAGCTGTTTTTT.

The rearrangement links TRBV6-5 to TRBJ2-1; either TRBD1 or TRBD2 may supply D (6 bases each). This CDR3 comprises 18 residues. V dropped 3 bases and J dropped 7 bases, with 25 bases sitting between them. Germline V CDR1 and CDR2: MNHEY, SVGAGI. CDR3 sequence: CASSYSPWGADDVNEQFF. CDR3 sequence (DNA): TGTGCCAGCAGTTATTCGCCCTGGGGGGCCGATGATGTGAATGAGCAGTTCTTC.

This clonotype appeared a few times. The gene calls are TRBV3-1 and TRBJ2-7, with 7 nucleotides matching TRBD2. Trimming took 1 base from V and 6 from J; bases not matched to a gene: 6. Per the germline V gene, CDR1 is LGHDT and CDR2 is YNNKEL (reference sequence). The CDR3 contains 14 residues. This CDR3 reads CASSQAGGRLEQYF. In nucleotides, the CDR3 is TGTGCCAGCAGCCAAGCGGGAGGAAGGCTCGAGCAGTACTTC.

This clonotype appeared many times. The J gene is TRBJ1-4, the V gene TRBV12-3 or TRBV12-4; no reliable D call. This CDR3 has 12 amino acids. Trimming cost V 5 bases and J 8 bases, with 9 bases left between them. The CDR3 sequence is CASSPGGEKLFF. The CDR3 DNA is TGTGCCAGCAGTCCAGGAGGCGAAAAACTGTTTTTT.

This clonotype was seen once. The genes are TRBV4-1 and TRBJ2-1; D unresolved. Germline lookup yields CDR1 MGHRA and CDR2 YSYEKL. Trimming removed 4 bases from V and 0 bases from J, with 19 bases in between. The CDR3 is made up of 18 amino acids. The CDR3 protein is CASSLLVPMPSSYNEQFF. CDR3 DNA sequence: TGCGCCAGCAGCCTCCTCGTCCCCATGCCCAGCTCCTACAATGAGCAGTTCTTC.